These T cell receptor beta chains were read from a single sample in a study of post-analysis software for immune sequencing data. MiXCR, run by TCRdb on the PCR reads, gives a single entry per CDR3 protein. The sample holds some 800,000 distinct CDR3 sequences, 35% to 55% seen once. Sequences were obtained from blood. The receptor set was obtained from a girl aged 10 to 17 with multiple sclerosis. Each CDR3 is given with its conserved first and last residue. Each record gives: J gene, D gene, V gene, clone size, CDR3 DNA, CDR3 protein. A D gene is named only where the DNA matches it firmly. Not all rows give a size; the values are once, few, many and, for expanded clones, a class.

TRBJ2-7 | NA | TRBV9 | NA | TGTGCCAGCAGCGTAGACAGGTTAGACGAGCAGTACTTC | CASSVDRLDEQYF
TRBJ2-1 | TRBD2 | TRBV6-5 | NA | TGTGCCAGCACACGGCGGGAGGGGTCCTACAATGAGCAGTTCTTC | CASTRREGSYNEQFF
TRBJ2-7 | TRBD2 | TRBV28 | NA | TGTGCCAGCAGTTTACCAGCCACCGGGACTAGATCCTACGAGCAGTACTTC | CASSLPATGTRSYEQYF
TRBJ1-1 | NA | TRBV7-9 | NA | TGTGCCAGCAGCTCTATCGCGGGCCCCAACACTGAAGCTTTCTTT | CASSSIAGPNTEAFF
TRBJ1-1 | TRBD1 | TRBV6-1 | NA | TGTGCCAGCGCGACAGGGGCCAACACTGAAGCTTTCTTT | CASATGANTEAFF
TRBJ2-7 | TRBD2 | TRBV20-1 | few | TGCAGTGCTAGAGCCTCGCGAGCCCTCCCTAGGACTAGCGGCTACGAGCAGTACTTC | CSARASRALPRTSGYEQYF
TRBJ1-5 | NA | TRBV6-1 | NA | TGTGCCAGCAGTGAAAGTTGGGGAAGGAATCAGCCCCAGCATTTT | CASSESWGRNQPQHF
TRBJ1-6 | TRBD1 | TRBV7-9 | NA | TGTGCCAGCAGCACAGGGACAGCATTGGTTTCACCCCTCCACTTT | CASSTGTALVSPLHF
TRBJ1-5 | NA | TRBV6-1 | few | TGTGCCAGCGGGGGCACGTTGGGCAATCAGCCCCAGCATTTT | CASGGTLGNQPQHF
TRBJ1-2 | NA | TRBV20-1 | NA | TGCAGTGCTAGAGTCATCGGACAGATCTTCTATGGCTACACCTTC | CSARVIGQIFYGYTF
TRBJ2-1 | TRBD2 | TRBV28 | NA | TGTGCCACCGCACTAGCGGGAGGGCAGGGTGAGCAGTTCTTC | CATALAGGQGEQFF
TRBJ1-2 | NA | TRBV9 | few | TGTGCCAGCACCCGCGAAAACAGTCCCTATGGCTACACCTTC | CASTRENSPYGYTF
TRBJ2-1 | NA | TRBV5-1 | few | TGCGCCAGCAGCTTGTCCGGGACCCATGACAATGAGCAGTTCTTC | CASSLSGTHDNEQFF
TRBJ2-5 | TRBD2 | TRBV24-1 | few | TGTGCCACCAGTGATTCGGGACTAGCGAGAGAGACCCAGTACTTC | CATSDSGLARETQYF
TRBJ1-2 | TRBD1 | TRBV5-5 | few | TGTGCCAGCAGCTTATCTGGGACAGGGCCTAACTATGGCTACACCTTC | CASSLSGTGPNYGYTF
TRBJ2-5 | NA | TRBV5-1 | NA | TGCGCCAGCAGCTTGGACCACACACGAGAGACCCAGTACTTC | CASSLDHTRETQYF
TRBJ2-1 | TRBD2 | TRBV27 | few | TGTGCCAGCAACCAAGGGGCGGGAGGTTACAATGAGCAGTTCTTC | CASNQGAGGYNEQFF
TRBJ2-1 | TRBD1 | TRBV6-5 | few | TGTGCCAGCAGGACAGGGGGAGCCTACAATGAGCAGTTCTTC | CASRTGGAYNEQFF
TRBJ1-2 | NA | TRBV25-1 | NA | TGTGCCAGCAGTGGGGCGGGACCTTTTAAAGGCTACACCTTC | CASSGAGPFKGYTF
TRBJ1-4 | NA | TRBV4-3 | NA | TGCGCCAGCAGTCAAGGGTGGGAAAAACTGTTTTTT | CASSQGWEKLFF
TRBJ2-5 | TRBD2 | TRBV6-6 | few | TGTGCCAGCAGTTACGGGAGGGGTCCAGAGCAGTACTTC | CASSYGRGPEQYF
TRBJ2-1 | TRBD2 | TRBV5-1 | few | TGCGCCAGCAGCCCAGGACTAGCGGGAGGAGAGGGTGAGCAGTTCTTC | CASSPGLAGGEGEQFF
TRBJ2-3 | NA | TRBV27 | few | TGTGCCAGCAGTTTACGGCAGGGACGGACAGATACGCAGTATTTT | CASSLRQGRTDTQYF
TRBJ2-5 | TRBD2 | TRBV5-6 | NA | TGTGCCAGCAGCTCCGGACTAGCGGTGGGGACCCAGTACTTC | CASSSGLAVGTQYF
TRBJ2-1 | TRBD2 | TRBV10-1 | NA | TGCGCCAGCAGTGATACGAGCGGGAGCCATCATGAGCAGTTCTTC | CASSDTSGSHHEQFF
TRBJ2-7 | NA | TRBV27 | once | TGTGCCAGCAGTGCTTTGTGGGACTCTTCCTACGAGCAGTACTTC | CASSALWDSSYEQYF
TRBJ2-7 | TRBD2 | TRBV7-9 | few | TGTGCCAGCAGCTTATACGTGGGGACTAGCGGGAGTCAGTACGAGCAGTACTTC | CASSLYVGTSGSQYEQYF
TRBJ2-1 | NA | TRBV25-1 | NA | TGTGCCAGCAGTGAATATTTCCCCAACCAGGCTCTCAACTCCTACAATGAGCAGTTCTTC | CASSEYFPNQALNSYNEQFF
TRBJ1-2 | NA | TRBV5-6 | NA | TGTGCCAGCAGTCAGGACACCTATGGCTACACCTTC | CASSQDTYGYTF
TRBJ2-7 | TRBD1 | TRBV6-2/TRBV6-3 | NA | TGTGCCAGCAGTCCCATGGGGACAGGGGATCTGGGCGAGCAGTACTTC | CASSPMGTGDLGEQYF
TRBJ1-2 | NA | TRBV9 | few | TGTGCCAGCGCTGGCTACACCTTC | CASAGYTF
TRBJ1-1 | TRBD1 | TRBV29-1 | many | TGCAGCGTTGGGACAGGGGACACTGAAGCTTTCTTT | CSVGTGDTEAFF
TRBJ2-3 | NA | TRBV3-1 | NA | TGTGCCAGCAGCCCTTGGGACATAACCCCAGATACGCAGTATTTT | CASSPWDITPDTQYF
TRBJ1-4 | NA | TRBV12-3/TRBV12-4 | NA | TGTGCCAGCAGTTTACGGGGGGTTAATGAAAAACTGTTTTTT | CASSLRGVNEKLFF
TRBJ1-2 | NA | TRBV10-3 | NA | TGTGCCACCGGGGGTGGAGTGAGCTATGGCTACACCTTC | CATGGGVSYGYTF
TRBJ2-1 | TRBD2 | TRBV20-1 | NA | TGCAGGACCGGGGAGCGGGAGTCCAATGAGCAGTTCTTC | CRTGERESNEQFF
TRBJ2-7 | TRBD1 | TRBV7-6 | NA | TGTGCCAGCAGCACCTCTCACAGGGGGCGGTCGGGCGAGCAGTACTTC | CASSTSHRGRSGEQYF